This T cell receptor beta chain was sequenced in a study of CD4 T cells in relation to SARS-CoV-2 and coronaviruses. Comments on this clone: The antigen is undetermined.

General study findings and limits: This crossreactivity analysis covered spike protein alone, no other viral proteins.

The V end lost 6 bases, the J end lost 7 bases, and 17 bases lay between the germline ends. The CDR3 is made up of 15 amino acids. Germline V lookup: CDR1 KGHDR, CDR2 SFDVKD. Assay: immunoSEQ multiplex PCR; the TCRdb copy retains only in-frame clones and omits some. Of roughly 36,000 clones in the sample, 70% to 90% are singletons; the top ten hold over 3%. The clonotype comes from an adult with COVID-19. The sequencing input was memory CD4+ T cells from PBMCs. V gene TRBV24-1 combines with J gene TRBJ2-2, with D maybe TRBD2 (7 bases). The DNA of the CDR3 is TGTGCCACCAGTAAGTTGCAGGGGAGGGACGGGGAGCTGTTTTTT. This encodes CATSKLQGRDGELFF.